What follows are 24 T cell receptor beta chains derived from one specimen sequenced in a study of OX40 agonist ivuxolimab in advanced cancers. Produced via immunoSEQ multiplex PCR; TCRdb's table is partial and in-frame only. Of about 80,000 clones in the sample, 90% to 95% were seen once. The sequenced sample was CD4+ or CD8+ T cells sorted from blood, obtained in a trial of the OX40 agonist ivuxolimab. The receptor source for this set is an adult with an advanced solid tumor such as melanoma, head and neck, liver or kidney cancer.

The chain couples TRBV6-9 to TRBJ2-1; D is possibly TRBD1 (5 bases). The ends were cut back, 3 bases at V and 3 bases at J, with 6 bases in the middle. The CDR3 is 13 amino acids. Germline V CDR1 and CDR2: MNHGY, SVAAGI. CDR3 protein: CASSYDSYNEQFF. Here the CDR3 DNA reads TGTGCCAGCAGTTACGACAGCTACAATGAGCAGTTCTTC.

This chain links TRBV11-2 with TRBJ2-1; D is undetermined. Trimming removed 1 base from V and 0 bases from J, with 7 bases in between. Germline loops: CDR1 SGHAT, CDR2 FQNNGV. The CDR3 runs to 15 residues. The CDR3 loop is CASSLGVGSYNEQFF. The CDR3 region has the DNA TGTGCCAGCAGCTTAGGGGTTGGCTCCTACAATGAGCAGTTCTTC.

V gene TRBV27 combines with J gene TRBJ1-4; D unresolved. CDR3 length: 14 residues. V dropped 6 bases and J dropped 4 bases, with 12 bases sitting between them. Germline V gene lookup returns CDR1 MNHEY and CDR2 SMNVEV (reference sequence). The DNA of the CDR3 is TGTGCCAGCAGAAACAGAGCCCTTAATGAAAAACTGTTTTTT. It translates to CASRNRALNEKLFF.

V is TRBV5-1 and J is TRBJ2-2; D is perhaps TRBD2 (6 bases). This CDR3 is built from 15 residues. V dropped 2 bases and J dropped 0 bases, with 8 bases sitting between them. Germline CDR1 and CDR2: SGHRS and YFSETQ. The CDR3 loop is CASSLLAANTGELFF. Here the CDR3 DNA reads TGCGCCAGCAGCTTATTAGCGGCGAACACCGGGGAGCTGTTTTTT.

The chain recombines TRBV18 with TRBJ2-7; 9 bases fit TRBD1. V lost 3 bases, J lost 7 bases, and 19 bases stayed unmatched. The length of the CDR3 is 18 residues. The germline V gene has CDR1 KGHSH and CDR2 LQKENI. The CDR3 DNA reads TGTGCCAGCTCACCTATTATTCTCACCGGGACAGGGACCCCTGAGCAGTACTTC. As protein: CASSPIILTGTGTPEQYF.

There are a few counts of this clone. This sequence joins TRBV19 and TRBJ2-5; D is undetermined. The germline V gene has CDR1 LNHDA and CDR2 SQIVND (reference sequence). Between the trimmed V and J ends, which lost 7 bases and 5 bases, there was a span of 8 bases. The CDR3 has 11 residues. Written as DNA, the CDR3 is TGTGCCAGTAAGACCGGCGAGACCCAGTACTTC. Encoded protein: CASKTGETQYF.

The chain joins TRBV28 to TRBJ2-7; 7 bases fit TRBD2. This CDR3 comprises 15 residues. The J segment lost 1 base and the V segment lost 6 bases, leaving 9 bases of the junction unmatched. CDR1 MDHEN and CDR2 SYDVKM come from the germline V gene. The CDR3, as DNA: TGTGCCAGCAGCTTAGGTGGGGGGGTGTCCTACGAGCAGTACTTC. It codes for CASSLGGGVSYEQYF.

The rearrangement links TRBV9 to TRBJ1-6, with D possibly matching TRBD1 (5 bases). Germline V lookup: CDR1 SGDLS, CDR2 YYNGEE. Trimming pared 2 bases from V and 0 bases from J, leaving 12 bases between. The CDR3 has 17 amino acids. Here the CDR3 DNA reads TGTGCCAGCAGCGTTGGGACGGACTACTCCTATAATTCACCCCTCCACTTT. Its protein is CASSVGTDYSYNSPLHF.

V usage is TRBV13 and J usage is TRBJ2-7; TRBD1 might be the D (6 bases). Germline loops: CDR1 PRHDT, CDR2 FYEKMQ (reference sequence). Trimming removed 1 base from V and 2 bases from J, with 9 bases in between. The CDR3 has 14 residues. The CDR3 nucleotides read TGTGCCAGCAGCTTAGACAGGGATGCCTACGAGCAGTACTTC. Amino acid sequence: CASSLDRDAYEQYF.

The chain recombines TRBV28 with TRBJ1-5; tentative D call: TRBD1 (5 bases). The CDR3 totals 15 residues. The germline CDR1 and CDR2 sequences are MDHEN and SYDVKM. With 5 bases removed from V and 7 bases from J, the gap between germline ends came to 18 bases. CDR3 loop: CASSLTSGFLQPQHF. The CDR3 region has the DNA TGTGCCAGCAGTCTCACTTCAGGGTTTCTACAGCCCCAGCATTTT.

The genes are TRBV28 and TRBJ1-2, with D uncertain. Trimming removed 3 bases from V and 2 bases from J, with 13 bases in between. The germline CDR1 and CDR2 sequences are MDHEN and SYDVKM. The CDR3 extends over 15 amino acids. The DNA for the CDR3 is TGTGCCAGCAGTTTTAGCCCGGGGAAGAACTATGGCTACACCTTC. This sequence encodes CASSFSPGKNYGYTF.

This sequence joins TRBV10-1 and TRBJ2-7; D unclear. The V gene lost 3 bases and the J gene lost 9 bases, with 30 bases spanning the gap. From germline, CDR1 is WNHNN and CDR2 SYGVQD (reference sequence). The CDR3 is 18 amino acids. The CDR3 protein is CASSEVYFILQPTNGQYF. For the CDR3, the DNA is TGCGCCAGCAGTGAAGTCTACTTTATTTTACAGCCTACGAATGGGCAGTACTTC.

The CDR3 bases are TGTGCCAGCAGCGTAGCCCCTTTGCGTGGAAACACCATATATTTT. It specifies CASSVAPLRGNTIYF. V gene TRBV9 combines with J gene TRBJ1-3; the D is unclear. Trimming stripped 0 bases from V and 3 bases from J, with 10 bases between. The V gene's germline CDR1 is SGDLS and CDR2 YYNGEE. The CDR3 extends over 15 amino acids. The full variable domain, completed using reference TRBV9 and TRBJ1-3, is DSGVTQTPKHLITATGQRVTLRCSPRSGDLSVYWYQQSLDQGLQFLIQYYNGEERAKGNILERFSAQQFPDLHSELNLSSLELGDSALYFCASSVAPLRGNTIYFGEGSWLTVV.

The chain carries TRBV2 and TRBJ2-5; 7 nucleotides line up with TRBD1. The CDR3 totals 15 residues. V was clipped by 9 bases and J by 5 bases; unmatched bases: 15. Looked up from germline, CDR1 is SNHLY and CDR2 is FYNNEI. In DNA, the CDR3 is TGTGCCAGAGGAGTGACAGGGCTTCTCATTGAGACCCAGTACTTC. Encoded protein: CARGVTGLLIETQYF.

The chain recombines TRBV19 with TRBJ2-1; 8 nucleotides match TRBD2. Germline-derived CDR1 and CDR2 are LNHDA and SQIVND (reference sequence). Losses at the gene ends were 2 bases for V and 6 bases for J; bases not matched to a gene: 9. The CDR3 is 16 amino acids. The CDR3: CASSITPAGAGNEQFF. Written as DNA, the CDR3 is TGTGCCAGTAGTATAACACCAGCGGGAGCGGGCAATGAGCAGTTCTTC.

V gene TRBV6-1 combines with J gene TRBJ2-5, with no clear D. V lost 6 bases and J 0 bases, leaving 8 bases between the germline ends. Germline loops: CDR1 MNHNS, CDR2 SASEGT. CDR3 length: 13 residues. CDR3 DNA: TGTGCCAGCAGCCGAGTCGACCAAGAGACCCAGTACTTC. It specifies CASSRVDQETQYF.

This chain joins TRBV19 and TRBJ1-1; D might be TRBD1 (6 bases). CDR1 LNHDA and CDR2 SQIVND come from the germline V gene (reference sequence). The CDR3 runs 12 residues. V lost 10 bases to trimming and J lost 0 bases, with 9 bases between them. The CDR3 here is CAIQGLNTEAFF. The CDR3 DNA reads TGTGCCATACAGGGATTGAACACTGAAGCTTTCTTT. The whole variable domain, remainder taken from reference TRBV19 and TRBJ1-1, is DGGITQSPKYLFRKEGQNVTLSCEQNLNHDAMYWYRQDPGQGLRLIYYSQIVNDFQKGDIAEGYSVSREKKESFPLTVTSAQKNPTAFYLCAIQGLNTEAFFGQGTRLTVV.

The DNA of the CDR3 is TGTGCCAGCAGCCCCGGGACAGGTCGTGAAAAACTGTTTTTT. Protein product: CASSPGTGREKLFF. This chain joins TRBV6-5 and TRBJ1-4; 8 bases align to TRBD1. This CDR3 is built from 14 residues. Trimming removed 6 bases from V and 7 bases from J; junction bases left unmatched: 7. Per the germline V gene, CDR1 is MNHEY and CDR2 is SVGAGI.

This chain joins TRBV27 and TRBJ1-1, with 9 positions matching TRBD1. Trimming at V came to 6 bases and at J to 7 bases, leaving 9 bases not matched to a gene. The length of the CDR3 is 14 residues. The germline gives CDR1 MNHEY, CDR2 SMNVEV (reference sequence). The chain's CDR3 is CASSSPRTGDEAFF. CDR3 bases: TGTGCCAGCAGCAGCCCCAGGACAGGGGATGAAGCTTTCTTT.

This clone was recorded only once. The rearrangement uses TRBV6-1 and TRBJ2-1; D remains ambiguous. Per germline, CDR1 MNHNS and CDR2 SASEGT. Trimming cost V 4 bases and J 0 bases, with 13 bases left between them. CDR3 length equals 16 residues. As DNA, the CDR3 is TGTGCCAGCAGTGGGCAGGACGCGAGCTCCTACAATGAGCAGTTCTTC. Translation: CASSGQDASSYNEQFF.

This clone showed up just once. The chain links TRBV28 to TRBJ2-3, with a weak D call TRBD1 (6 bases). The V gene lost 4 bases and the J gene lost 2 bases, with 13 bases spanning the gap. Germline CDR1 and CDR2: MDHEN and SYDVKM. CDR3 length: 15 residues. CDR3 in amino acids: CASSSSGHPTDTQYF. CDR3 DNA sequence: TGTGCCAGCAGTTCGTCGGGACACCCCACAGATACGCAGTATTTT.

This sequence joins TRBV7-3 and TRBJ2-1, with D possibly TRBD2 on 6 matching bases. The CDR3 has 13 residues. V lost 5 bases, J lost 4 bases, and 9 bases lay in between. Germline CDR1 SGHTA, CDR2 FQGTGA. The CDR3 loop is CASSTRGYNEQFF. CDR3 nucleotides: TGTGCCAGCAGCACGCGGGGTTACAATGAGCAGTTCTTC.

This clone was observed once. V is TRBV28 and J is TRBJ2-3; 8 bases map to TRBD1. Germline CDR1 MDHEN, CDR2 SYDVKM. The trim removed 10 bases at V and 3 bases at J, leaving 9 bases unmatched. The length of the CDR3 is 14 residues. The CDR3 loop reads CATLTGARTDTQYF. In nucleotides, the CDR3 is TGTGCCACCCTGACAGGGGCGAGGACAGATACGCAGTATTTT.

V usage is TRBV5-1 and J usage is TRBJ1-2; tentatively, D is TRBD1 (5 bases). This CDR3 spans 18 amino acids. Looked up from germline, CDR1 is SGHRS and CDR2 is YFSETQ. V was clipped by 0 bases and J by 7 bases, with 25 bases between them. The CDR3 is CASSLAPTTGPPGRGYTF. In DNA form, the CDR3 reads TGCGCCAGCAGCTTGGCCCCGACAACCGGGCCCCCGGGACGTGGCTACACCTTC.